The 25 T cell receptor beta chains below were found in one sample sequenced in a study of T-cell reconstitution after alpha-beta-depleted transplantation in children. Unique molecular identifiers featured in how the TCRbeta library was prepared. One entry per CDR3 protein results from TCRdb running MiXCR on the PCR reads. There are 98,000 or so distinct CDR3 sequences in the sample; around 6.4% occur only once, and more than 20% lies in the top ten. The specimen was PBMCs, mostly from graft donor cells, collected 360 days after TCRalphabeta/CD19-depleted stem cell transplant. These receptors came from a male patient aged 2-10 years who had a stem cell transplant for acute lymphoblastic leukemia, so the T cells may come from the graft donor.

This clonotype has ten or more counts. The gene calls are TRBV28 and TRBJ2-1, with D perhaps TRBD1 (5 bases). Germline-derived CDR1 and CDR2 are MDHEN and SYDVKM. The CDR3 is 14 amino acids. V gave up 0 bases and J gave up 7 bases, with 10 bases separating them. The CDR3 loop reads CASSLWGGANEQFF. The CDR3 DNA follows: TGTGCCAGCAGTTTATGGGGTGGGGCTAATGAGCAGTTCTTC.

This clonotype was seen only a few times. V usage is TRBV9 and J usage is TRBJ2-1, with D possibly matching TRBD2 (5 bases). The CDR3 totals 15 residues. Germline loops: CDR1 SGDLS, CDR2 YYNGEE. Trimming stripped 0 bases from V and 8 bases from J, with 15 bases between. In nucleotides, the CDR3 is TGTGCCAGCAGCGTAGAAGCATCCCTCGGGGATGAGCAGTTCTTC. It translates to CASSVEASLGDEQFF.

This clonotype was counted only a few times. The V gene is TRBV7-9, the J gene TRBJ1-1, with TRBD1 as a possible D gene (6 bases). Germline V CDR1 and CDR2: SEHNR, FQNEAQ (reference sequence). The CDR3 loop spans 14 amino acids. Trimming pared 5 bases from V and 7 bases from J, leaving 17 bases between. The chain's CDR3 is CASSLLGTGLEAFF. For the CDR3, the DNA is TGTGCCAGCAGCCTTCTGGGCACAGGGCTTGAAGCTTTCTTT. The full variable domain, with the rest looked up from reference TRBV7-9 and TRBJ1-1, is DTGVSQNPRHKITKRGQNVTFRCDPISEHNRLYWYRQTLGQGPEFLTYFQNEAQLEKSRLLSDRFSAERPKGSFSTLEIQRTEQGDSAMYLCASSLLGTGLEAFFGQGTRLTVV.

This clonotype was found many times. The genes are TRBV29-1 and TRBJ2-1, with TRBD2 matching 11 bases. V shed 6 bases and J 0 bases; nucleotides not matched to a gene: 7. CDR3 length: 16 residues. In germline, CDR1 is SQVTM, CDR2 ANQGSEA. CDR3 nucleotide sequence: TGCAGCGTCGTGGGACTAGCGGTGAGCTCCTACAATGAGCAGTTCTTC. This gives the protein CSVVGLAVSSYNEQFF.

This clonotype appeared many times. The chain has TRBV2 and TRBJ2-3; D is possibly TRBD2 (5 bases). Germline lookup yields CDR1 SNHLY and CDR2 FYNNEI. The V gene lost 11 bases and the J gene lost 7 bases, with 10 bases spanning the gap. The CDR3 has 10 residues. The CDR3 here is CAGGGNTQYF. CDR3 nucleotide sequence: TGTGCCGGAGGAGGAAATACGCAGTATTTT.

In its sample, this clonotype was seen many times. The CDR3 sequence is CASRYPGQGPYEQYF. As DNA, the CDR3 is TGTGCCAGCCGATACCCGGGACAGGGTCCCTACGAGCAGTACTTC. This chain uses TRBV27 with TRBJ2-7, with 9 bases matching TRBD1. From germline, CDR1 is MNHEY and CDR2 SMNVEV (reference sequence). CDR3 length: 15 residues. Trimming took 8 bases from V and 2 from J; bases not matched to a gene: 10.

This clonotype has a single count. The chain links TRBV10-1 to TRBJ2-7, with D possibly called TRBD1 or TRBD2 (5 bases each). Trimming pared 6 bases from V and 4 bases from J, leaving 16 bases between. CDR3 size: 14 residues. From germline, CDR1 is WNHNN and CDR2 SYGVQD (reference sequence). The CDR3 nucleotides read TGCGCCAGCAGCATAGGGACCCCTGGTTACGAGCAGTACTTC. Its protein product is CASSIGTPGYEQYF.

The J gene is TRBJ2-1, the V gene TRBV5-1; a possible D gene is TRBD2 (6 bases). V lost 0 bases to trimming and J lost 10 bases, with 11 bases between them. Germline values: CDR1 SGHRS, CDR2 YFSETQ. This CDR3 spans 13 amino acids. For the CDR3, the DNA is TGCGCCAGCAGCTTGGACGCGGGGCGAGAGCAGTTCTTC. This codes for CASSLDAGREQFF.

This clonotype has only a few counts. The chain employs TRBV4-3 and TRBJ2-7; 12 positions match TRBD2. The germline V gene has CDR1 LGHNA and CDR2 YSLEER. The J segment lost 7 bases and the V segment lost 4 bases, leaving 11 bases of the junction unmatched. The CDR3 length is 16 residues. This CDR3 is CASSLTPSGGAGEQYF. The CDR3 region has the DNA TGCGCCAGCAGCCTGACGCCTAGCGGGGGGGCCGGTGAGCAGTACTTC.

The table lists this clonotype with many counts. This chain joins TRBV6-5 and TRBJ1-1; perhaps TRBD1 as D (6 bases). Trimming pared 5 bases from V and 2 bases from J, leaving 18 bases between. CDR1 and CDR2 from the germline V gene are MNHEY and SVGAGI. CDR3 size: 16 residues. CDR3: CASSPPGGGLNTEAFF. CDR3 DNA sequence: TGTGCCAGCAGTCCACCTGGGGGGGGCCTCAACACTGAAGCTTTCTTT.

This clonotype has at least ten counts. CDR3: CASSQERMKVSGYGYTF. CDR3 nucleotides: TGTGCCAGCAGCCAAGAAAGGATGAAGGTCTCTGGCTATGGCTACACCTTC. The chain joins TRBV4-2 to TRBJ1-2, with D uncertain. CDR3 length equals 17 residues. Germline V gene data show CDR1 as LGHNA and CDR2 as YNFKEQ. Trimming shortened V by 0 bases and J by 4 bases, and 18 bases separated the two germline ends.

This clonotype was seen ten or more times. The rearrangement links TRBV5-1 to TRBJ1-1, with TRBD1 matching over 10 bases. J was trimmed by 3 bases and V by 1 base; bases with no gene match: 9. CDR3 size: 17 residues. Germline values: CDR1 SGHRS, CDR2 YFSETQ. CDR3 region: CASSLLDRGRGDTEAFF. CDR3 sequence (DNA): TGCGCCAGCAGCTTGCTTGACAGGGGGCGAGGGGACACTGAAGCTTTCTTT.

This clonotype was recorded many times. A junction boundary mismatches the germline segment, possibly from a read error. The chain joins TRBV11-1 to TRBJ2-3; either TRBD1 or TRBD2 may fit D (5 bases each). Germline V gene data show CDR1 as SGHAT and CDR2 as FQDESV (reference sequence). The CDR3 has 16 amino acids. The CDR3 DNA reads as TGTGCCAGCAGCTTAGTCGGGACCTACTACACAGATACGCGGTATTTT. This codes for CASSLVGTYYTDTRYF.

The V and J genes are TRBV5-1 and TRBJ1-1, with D uncertain. CDR1 and CDR2 from the germline V gene are SGHRS and YFSETQ. V dropped 0 bases and J dropped 8 bases, with 11 bases sitting between them. The CDR3 runs 13 residues. This chain's CDR3 is CASSLGTYKEAFF. In DNA, the CDR3 is TGCGCCAGCAGCTTGGGGACGTATAAGGAAGCTTTCTTT.

In its sample, this clonotype was seen a few times. The CDR3 DNA is TGCAGCGTTGATCCGGAGTACCCTTCATATGGCTACACCTTC. It is translated as CSVDPEYPSYGYTF. The rearrangement links TRBV29-1 to TRBJ1-2; D is unclear. Germline V gene data show CDR1 as SQVTM and CDR2 as ANQGSEA. This CDR3 has 14 amino acids. Trimming left V 3 bases short and J 5 bases short, with 16 bases between.

This clonotype was observed at least ten times. The V gene is TRBV9, the J gene TRBJ2-7; D is unclear. The CDR3 spans 13 residues. In germline, CDR1 is SGDLS, CDR2 YYNGEE. CDR3 protein: CASASAAGYEQYF. CDR3 DNA sequence: TGTGCTTCAGCGAGCGCCGCTGGGTACGAGCAGTACTTC. The entire variable domain, with the rest obtained from reference TRBV9 and TRBJ2-7, is as follows: DSGVTQTPKHLITATGQRVTLRCSPRSGDLSVYWYQQSLDQGLQFLIQYYNGEERAKGNILERFSAQQFPDLHSELNLSSLELGDSALYFCASASAAGYEQYFGPGTRLTVT.

This clonotype has a handful of counts. The CDR3 spells CASSEDNSGSPSTDTQYF. The CDR3 region has the DNA TGTGCCAGCAGTGAAGATAATAGCGGGAGTCCTTCCACAGATACGCAGTATTTT. V and J are TRBV25-1 and TRBJ2-3, with 9 bases lining up with TRBD2. The CDR3 loop spans 18 amino acids. The V gene end was trimmed by 2 bases and the J gene end by 2 bases; junction bases not matched to a gene: 11. Germline loops: CDR1 MGHDK, CDR2 SYGVNS.

This clonotype showed up just a few times. The V call is TRBV7-9, the J call TRBJ2-5; 8 bases line up with TRBD2. V dropped 2 bases and J dropped 4; count of bases not matched to a gene: 6. Per germline, CDR1 SEHNR and CDR2 FQNEAQ (reference sequence). This CDR3 comprises 15 residues. CDR3 protein: CASSLYGGAGETQYF. Written as DNA, the CDR3 is TGTGCCAGCAGCTTATACGGGGGGGCCGGAGAGACCCAGTACTTC.

This clonotype has a count of ten or more. The chain uses TRBV20-1 and TRBJ2-4; no clear D. CDR1 and CDR2 (germline): DFQATT, SNEGSKA (reference sequence). CDR3 length equals 16 residues. The V end lost 4 bases, the J end lost 0 bases, and 16 bases lay between the germline ends. CDR3 coding DNA: TGCAGTGCTAAATCCTTTGACCCTCTAGCCAAAAACATTCAGTACTTC. Protein product: CSAKSFDPLAKNIQYF.

The chain is built from TRBV4-2 and TRBJ1-5; D is possibly TRBD1 (5 bases). V lost 1 base, J lost 7 bases, and 11 bases lay in between. The germline gives CDR1 LGHNA, CDR2 YNFKEQ. The CDR3 totals 14 residues. CDR3: CASSQGPGTQPQHF. The DNA for the CDR3 is TGTGCCAGCAGCCAAGGTCCAGGGACCCAGCCCCAGCATTTT.

This clonotype was recorded many times. The chain carries TRBV20-1 and TRBJ2-3, with unresolved D. There are 13 residues in the CDR3. Germline V gene sequence: CDR1 DFQATT, CDR2 SNEGSKA (reference sequence). V lost 6 bases and J 1 base, leaving 11 bases between the germline ends. The DNA of the CDR3 is TGCAGTGCAACTCTAGTTCGCACAGATACGCAGTATTTT. This gives the protein CSATLVRTDTQYF.

This clonotype was seen more than once but under ten times. CDR3 nucleotide sequence: TGTGCCAGCAGTTACATGGCGGGACAGGGGAATTCACCCCTCCACTTT. Protein product: CASSYMAGQGNSPLHF. The chain recombines TRBV6-5 with TRBJ1-6; 10 bases match TRBD1. The trim removed 2 bases at V and 7 bases at J, leaving 5 bases unmatched. CDR1 MNHEY and CDR2 SVGAGI come from the germline V gene. The CDR3 is 16 amino acids.

Written as DNA, the CDR3 is TGTGCCAGCAGCCGTGGGGGGTATCAGCCCCAGCATTTT. Its translation: CASSRGGYQPQHF. The chain is built from TRBV7-2 and TRBJ1-5; D possibly corresponds to TRBD1 (5 bases). The germline V gene encodes CDR1 SGHTA and CDR2 FQGNSA. This CDR3 is 13 amino acids long. The ends were cut back, 5 bases at V and 5 bases at J, with 10 bases in the middle.

In its sample, this clonotype was seen many times. This chain connects TRBV9 to TRBJ2-3, with D perhaps assigned TRBD1 or TRBD2 (6 bases each). The V end was cut by 3 bases, the J end by 2 bases, with 16 bases between. Germline lookup yields CDR1 SGDLS and CDR2 YYNGEE. The CDR3 loop spans 16 amino acids. The DNA of the CDR3 is TGTGCCAGCAGCGGCGGTGGTGGGGGGCCCACAGATACGCAGTATTTT. It specifies CASSGGGGGPTDTQYF.

Many counts were recorded for this clonotype. The chain couples TRBV10-3 to TRBJ2-3; no clear D. V lost 6 bases, J lost 6 bases, and 4 bases lay in between. This CDR3 has 10 residues. CDR1 and CDR2 (germline): ENHRY, SYGVKD. CDR3 bases: TGTGCCATCAGGGGGGATACGCAGTATTTT. Translation: CAIRGDTQYF.